A selection of T cell receptor beta chains follows, all from one sample in a study of preoperative IRX-2 immunotherapy in early breast cancer. Produced via immunoSEQ multiplex PCR; TCRdb's table is partial and in-frame only. The sample gives about 3,500 clones, more than 70% of which show up once; 5.8% is in the top ten. Source: tumor tissue, taken before IRX-2 immunotherapy. The source is a human donor with breast cancer. Both conserved end residues are part of each CDR3. The D gene is left open where the match is weak. The size of a clone is reported for some rows only, either as once, few or many, or as a class for expanded clones.

clone_size	v_call	d_call	j_call	cdr3_nt	cdr3_aa
.	TRBV19	.	TRBJ1-5	TGTGCCAGTAGCCTAATGTGGGGGAACTACCAGCCCCAGCATTTT	CASSLMWGNYQPQHF
few	TRBV6-8	.	TRBJ2-7	TGTGCCAGCAGTTACTCCCCGGACACTTCCTACGAGCAGTACTTC	CASSYSPDTSYEQYF
.	TRBV5-1	.	TRBJ1-1	TGCGCCAGCAGCATCGCAGGGGATCATACTGAAGCTTTCTTT	CASSIAGDHTEAFF
.	TRBV6-8	.	TRBJ2-7	TGTGCCAGCAGTGACGAGGGCGGGGAATACGAGCAGTACTTC	CASSDEGGEYEQYF
large	TRBV23-1	.	TRBJ1-4	TGCGCCAGCAGCCTCCCCAAGACAGGAGGGCTGTTTTTT	CASSLPKTGGLFF
few	TRBV12-5	.	TRBJ2-1	TGTGCTAGTGGTGAAGACAGATCCTACAATGAGCAGTTCTTC	CASGEDRSYNEQFF
once	TRBV29-1	.	TRBJ2-2	TGCAGTGGGGGGACAGCCGCGAACACCGGGGAGCTGTTTTTT	CSGGTAANTGELFF
.	TRBV2	.	TRBJ2-5	TGTGCCAGCAGCCCGCTGGGAGGGGGCGCAGAGACCCAGTACTTC	CASSPLGGGAETQYF
.	TRBV7-6	.	TRBJ2-1	TGTGCCAGCAGCTTAGATTCCCTATACAATGAGCAGTTCTTC	CASSLDSLYNEQFF
.	TRBV28	.	TRBJ1-3	TGTGCCAGCACCCCCGCGGGGCCGGGAAACACCATATATTTT	CASTPAGPGNTIYF
.	TRBV6-8	.	TRBJ2-1	TGTGCCAGCAGTTACTTGTTAGAAGGTCACAATGAGCAGTTCTTC	CASSYLLEGHNEQFF
.	TRBV6-8	.	TRBJ1-1	TGTGCCATCGAACCAGGGTTGAACACTGAAGCTTTCTTT	CAIEPGLNTEAFF
.	TRBV7-1	.	TRBJ1-2	TGTGCCAGCAGCTCAAGACGAGAGGATGGCTACACCTTC	CASSSRREDGYTF
once	TRBV6-4	.	TRBJ1-1	TGTGCCAGCAGTTACTGGGATATGAACACTGAAGCTTTCTTT	CASSYWDMNTEAFF
.	TRBV11-3	TRBD1	TRBJ2-7	TGTGCCAGCAGCTTAAGCCCCGGGACAGGGTTGGTCGCCGAGCAGTACTTC	CASSLSPGTGLVAEQYF
.	TRBV19	.	TRBJ1-2	TGTGCCAGTAGTATAGATCTCCCGGGGCCGGCGGCGGGTGGCTACACCTTC	CASSIDLPGPAAGGYTF
.	TRBV29-1	TRBD1	TRBJ1-1	TGCAGCGTCAAACAGGGGGCGGACACTGAAGCTTTCTTT	CSVKQGADTEAFF
.	TRBV30	.	TRBJ2-7	TGTGCCTGGAGTGGTAGTTCCAGCGGTCGGCAGTACTTC	CAWSGSSSGRQYF
.	TRBV12-5	.	TRBJ2-1	TGTGCTAGTCGGGGGCGGGAGATTTACAATGAGCAGTTCTTC	CASRGREIYNEQFF
.	TRBV18	TRBD1	TRBJ2-3	TGTGCCAGCTCTCCAGGGACAGGGACTTATGATACGCAGTATTTT	CASSPGTGTYDTQYF
.	TRBV6-8	.	TRBJ2-3	TGTGCCAGCAGTGAGGGCGGGAGCACAGATACGCAGTATTTT	CASSEGGSTDTQYF
.	TRBV6-8	TRBD2	TRBJ2-5	TGTGCCAGCAGTACCCTCGGGGGGGAGACCCAGTACTTC	CASSTLGGETQYF
.	TRBV5-1	TRBD2	TRBJ2-1	TGCGCCAGCAGCTTGGCCCCAGCGGGAGGGCCCAATGAGCAGTTCTTC	CASSLAPAGGPNEQFF
.	TRBV5-1	.	TRBJ1-1	TGCGCCAGCAGCCCCTGGGGGACGGACACTGAAGCTTTCTTT	CASSPWGTDTEAFF
.	TRBV15	TRBD1	TRBJ2-5	TGTGCCACCAGCAGAGGGACAGGGGGTGCTGAGACCCAGTACTTC	CATSRGTGGAETQYF
.	TRBV6-8	.	TRBJ1-1	TGTGCCAGCAGTTACTCGACAGGAACTGAAGCTTTCTTT	CASSYSTGTEAFF
.	TRBV11-3	TRBD1	TRBJ1-1	TGTGCCAGCAGCTTTTCCCGGGACAGCACTGAAGCTTTCTTT	CASSFSRDSTEAFF
.	TRBV19	.	TRBJ1-1	TGTGCCAGTAGTCCCTGGCAGGGTATCCCTGAAGCTTTCTTT	CASSPWQGIPEAFF
few	TRBV11-3	TRBD2	TRBJ2-1	TGTGCCAGCAGCAAGGGACTAGCAGCATACAATGAGCAGTTCTTC	CASSKGLAAYNEQFF
.	TRBV7-6	.	TRBJ1-1	TGTGCCAGCAGCTCGCAGGGAGGGGACACTGAAGCTTTCTTT	CASSSQGGDTEAFF
.	TRBV10-2	TRBD1	TRBJ1-2	TGCGCCAGCAGTGAGCCGACAGGGGGCGCAAACTATGGCTACACCTTC	CASSEPTGGANYGYTF
few	TRBV28	.	TRBJ2-3	TGTGCCAGCAGTCGACCCACAGATACGCAGTATTTT	CASSRPTDTQYF
.	TRBV19	.	TRBJ2-1	TGTGCCAGTAGTATAGAATTAGCGGCTTACAATGAGCAGTTCTTC	CASSIELAAYNEQFF
.	TRBV6-8	TRBD1	TRBJ1-3	TGTGCCAGCAGTTCTCGGTTCCAGGGGGCGCCCGGAAACACCATATATTTT	CASSSRFQGAPGNTIYF
.	TRBV5-1	.	TRBJ1-1	TGCGCCAGCAGCTTGGTGGGGACACCCAACACTGAAGCTTTCTTT	CASSLVGTPNTEAFF
large	TRBV28	.	TRBJ2-1	TGTGCCACCACCCGGGACTCAGTTGAGCAGTTCTTC	CATTRDSVEQFF
.	TRBV29-1	.	TRBJ2-1	TGCAGCGTTGAGGCAGCGGGCAACTTTTTCTCCTACAATGAGCAGTTCTTC	CSVEAAGNFFSYNEQFF
once	TRBV5-1	.	TRBJ1-1	TGCGCCAGCTCTAAGGGGTTCGGGAACACTGAAGCTTTCTTT	CASSKGFGNTEAFF
.	TRBV11-3	.	TRBJ2-3	TGTGCCAGCAGACGGACCGATCTGTCTGGCCGGATCACAGATACGCAGTATTTT	CASRRTDLSGRITDTQYF
.	TRBV12-5	.	TRBJ2-1	TGTGCTAGTGGTCCCCCCAGGATTAGCTCCTACAATGAGCAGTTCTTC	CASGPPRISSYNEQFF
once	TRBV11-3	TRBD1	TRBJ2-3	TGTGCCAGCAGCTACGACCCGACAGGGGGTACAGATACGCAGTATTTT	CASSYDPTGGTDTQYF
few	TRBV11-3	TRBD2	TRBJ2-3	TGTGCCAGCAGCTTGATCCAGCGGGAGGGCACAGATACGCAGTATTTT	CASSLIQREGTDTQYF
.	TRBV5-1	.	TRBJ2-5	TGCGCCAGCAGCTTACCCACAGGGTTCCAAGAGACCCAGTACTTC	CASSLPTGFQETQYF
.	TRBV19	.	TRBJ1-5	TGTGCCAGCACCGGACAGTTCTATAGCAATCAGCCCCAGCATTTT	CASTGQFYSNQPQHF
.	TRBV30	TRBD2	TRBJ2-7	TGTGCCTGGAGTCGTTTATCGGGACTAGCGGGCCCCTACGAGCAGTACTTC	CAWSRLSGLAGPYEQYF
.	TRBV12-2	.	TRBJ2-5	TGTGCGAGCCTAAGAAGTACAGGGTTAGGAGAGACCCAGTACTTC	CASLRSTGLGETQYF
.	TRBV12-5	.	TRBJ1-5	TGTGCTAGCCACCCGGGAGACATTATCGGCAATCAGCCCCAGCATTTT	CASHPGDIIGNQPQHF
.	TRBV22-1	.	TRBJ2-1	TGTGCCACCAGCCCCGGGACTAGCCTGGAGAATGAGCAGTTCTTC	CATSPGTSLENEQFF